These 21 T cell receptor beta chains were sequenced from one sample in a study of siplizumab effects on memory and regulatory T cells. Using immunoSEQ multiplex PCR, the repertoire was profiled, and TCRdb retains in-frame clones only, with some absent. The table lists about 100,000 clones, about 95% of them singletons. The sample comprised Tregs sorted from blood. The source is a human donor in good health.

This clone was seen a single time. The chain has TRBV9 and TRBJ2-3; possibly TRBD2 for D (6 bases). The CDR3 runs to 14 residues. Per germline, CDR1 SGDLS and CDR2 YYNGEE. Trimming left V 6 bases short and J 6 bases short, with 17 bases between. The DNA of the CDR3 is TGTGCCAGCACCAAACGTGGAGGGCTGGATACGCAGTATTTT. Protein product: CASTKRGGLDTQYF.

The V call is TRBV20-1, the J call TRBJ1-1, with no clear D. The CDR3 has 11 amino acids. Trimming took off 7 bases at V and 1 base at J, with 7 bases between the two ends. In germline, CDR1 is DFQATT, CDR2 SNEGSKA (reference sequence). The CDR3 sequence: CSEFTNTEAFF. The CDR3 DNA is TGCAGTGAATTCACGAACACTGAAGCTTTCTTT.

The J gene is TRBJ1-5, the V gene TRBV19; 7 nucleotides agree with TRBD1. V trimming: 8 bases; J trimming: 5 bases; junction bases outside the gene matches: 12. The CDR3 has 15 amino acids. Germline values: CDR1 LNHDA, CDR2 SQIVND (reference sequence). CDR3 sequence reads: CASVALGGRHQPQHF. CDR3 nucleotides: TGTGCCAGTGTCGCTTTAGGGGGCCGGCATCAGCCCCAGCATTTT.

The rearrangement joins TRBV6-1 to TRBJ1-2, with 7 bases matching TRBD1. The junction had 6 bases not matched to a gene; V was cut back by 2 bases and J by 6 bases. CDR1 is MNHNS and CDR2 is SASEGT in the germline V gene. This CDR3 is 14 amino acids long. The CDR3 protein is CASSESGQVNGYTF. DNA of the CDR3: TGTGCCAGCAGTGAAAGCGGACAGGTAAATGGCTACACCTTC.

The chain combines TRBV5-1 with TRBJ2-3; 7 bases fit TRBD1. The CDR3 length is 14 residues. Germline V CDR1 and CDR2: SGHRS, YFSETQ. V shed 4 bases and J 1 base; nucleotides not matched to a gene: 3. CDR3 amino acids: CASSAGTGTDTQYF. As DNA, the CDR3 is TGCGCCAGCAGCGCCGGGACAGGCACAGATACGCAGTATTTT.

V and J are TRBV4-2 and TRBJ2-1, with D possibly being TRBD1 (7 bases). The V gene's germline CDR1 is LGHNA and CDR2 YNFKEQ. This CDR3 has 15 residues. V was cut by 3 bases and J by 7 bases, with 16 bases left in between. Written as DNA, the CDR3 is TGTGCCAGCAGCCAGGCAGGGCCAGGGGGGAATGAGCAGTTCTTC. Its protein is CASSQAGPGGNEQFF.

The genes are TRBV19 and TRBJ2-1; 14 bases agree with TRBD2. The germline V gene has CDR1 LNHDA and CDR2 SQIVND (reference sequence). V was clipped by 5 bases and J by 7 bases; unmatched bases: 4. The CDR3 is 15 amino acids. CDR3 amino acids: CASSGTSGRGNEQFF. Here the CDR3 DNA reads TGTGCCAGTAGTGGGACTAGCGGGAGAGGAAATGAGCAGTTCTTC.

The rearrangement uses TRBV7-9 and TRBJ2-3; D remains unclear. Germline values: CDR1 SEHNR, CDR2 FQNEAQ (reference sequence). This CDR3 has 17 residues. Trimming took off 5 bases at V and 0 bases at J, with 18 bases between the two ends. The CDR3 spells CASSLARAGSSTDTQYF. CDR3 in DNA: TGTGCCAGCAGCCTCGCCCGAGCCGGGTCTAGCACAGATACGCAGTATTTT.

The chain links TRBV19 to TRBJ1-2, with D unclear. The V end was cut by 5 bases, the J end by 6 bases, with 16 bases between. The CDR3 has 14 amino acids. Germline V gene sequence: CDR1 LNHDA, CDR2 SQIVND (reference sequence). This CDR3 reads CASSARTTPDGYTF. CDR3 bases: TGTGCCAGTAGTGCCCGGACCACTCCAGATGGCTACACCTTC.

The rearrangement uses TRBV9 and TRBJ2-1; D uncertain. V was trimmed by 2 bases and J by 6 bases, leaving 12 bases between them. Germline V gene lookup returns CDR1 SGDLS and CDR2 YYNGEE. The CDR3 length is 14 residues. The DNA for the CDR3 is TGTGCCAGCAGCGTCCGACCTGATCCCAATGAGCAGTTCTTC. Its translation: CASSVRPDPNEQFF.

This chain uses TRBV18 with TRBJ2-7, with 7 bases that match TRBD1. Trimming took 2 bases from V and 2 from J; bases not matched to a gene: 15. Germline V gene sequence: CDR1 KGHSH, CDR2 LQKENI. CDR3 size: 18 residues. CDR3: CASSPYPSTGRTTYEQYF. The CDR3 DNA follows: TGTGCCAGCTCACCATACCCCTCGACAGGGCGAACAACCTACGAGCAGTACTTC.

This clone occurred once. The rearrangement links TRBV6-5 to TRBJ1-2; TRBD1 matches at 7 bases. Germline CDR1 and CDR2: MNHEY and SVGAGI. The ends lost 2 bases at V and 5 bases at J; junction bases unmatched: 2. This CDR3 contains 13 residues. Here the CDR3 reads CASSYDRVYGYTF. As DNA, the CDR3 is TGTGCCAGCAGTTACGACAGGGTTTATGGCTACACCTTC.

This clone was detected a few times. The chain has TRBV28 and TRBJ1-5, with D possibly being TRBD1 (5 bases). The length of the CDR3 is 16 residues. V lost 1 base, J lost 6 bases, and 16 bases lay in between. Germline CDR1 MDHEN, CDR2 SYDVKM. The CDR3, as DNA: TGTGCCAGCAGTTTATACTGGCAGGGAATCGGTCAGCCCCAGCATTTT. Protein product: CASSLYWQGIGQPQHF.

V usage is TRBV11-1 and J usage is TRBJ1-1, with TRBD1 matching over 10 bases. The CDR3 runs 16 residues. Germline trimming cut 2 bases from V and 3 bases from J; bases unmatched to any gene: 6. Germline-derived CDR1 and CDR2 are SGHAT and FQDESV (reference sequence). CDR3 in amino acids: CASSLRGDRGDTEAFF. The CDR3 region has the DNA TGTGCCAGCAGCTTACGAGGGGACAGGGGAGACACTGAAGCTTTCTTT. The full variable domain, rest sourced from reference TRBV11-1 and TRBJ1-1, is EAEVAQSPRYKITEKSQAVAFWCDPISGHATLYWYRQILGQGPELLVQFQDESVVDDSQLPKDRFSAERLKGVDSTLKIQPAELGDSAMYLCASSLRGDRGDTEAFFGQGTRLTVV.

The chain couples TRBV29-1 to TRBJ1-3, with no clear D. This CDR3 contains 12 residues. Trimming removed 4 bases from V and 0 bases from J, with 4 bases in between. Germline V CDR1 and CDR2: SQVTM, ANQGSEA. The DNA for the CDR3 is TGCAGCGTTGGCAGCTCTGGAAACACCATATATTTT. It is translated as CSVGSSGNTIYF.

This chain joins TRBV19 and TRBJ2-1; no clear D gene. Germline lookup yields CDR1 LNHDA and CDR2 SQIVND (reference sequence). The V gene lost 6 bases and the J gene lost 6 bases, with 9 bases spanning the gap. The CDR3 is 12 amino acids. CDR3 sequence reads: CASSIRLNEQFF. The CDR3 DNA is TGTGCCAGTAGCATAAGACTCAATGAGCAGTTCTTC.

This chain joins TRBV28 and TRBJ1-2; D uncertain. CDR1 is MDHEN, CDR2 SYDVKM, per germline. V lost 6 bases to trimming and J lost 1 base, with 6 bases between them. CDR3 length: 12 residues. Here the CDR3 DNA reads TGTGCCAGCAGCCTTCTTAACTATGGCTACACCTTC. It specifies CASSLLNYGYTF.

This clone was found once. V is TRBV4-2 and J is TRBJ2-2; D unresolved. The length of the CDR3 is 13 residues. V dropped 1 base and J dropped 9 bases, with 9 bases sitting between them. Germline lookup yields CDR1 LGHNA and CDR2 YNFKEQ. For the CDR3, the DNA is TGTGCCAGCAGCCAAGGGGAACACCGGGAGCTGTTTTTT. It encodes CASSQGEHRELFF.

The V call is TRBV7-9, the J call TRBJ1-4; TRBD1 might be the D (6 bases). V was cut by 1 base and J by 8 bases, with 11 bases left in between. The length of the CDR3 is 14 residues. Germline CDR1 is SEHNR and CDR2 is FQNEAQ (reference sequence). DNA of the CDR3: TGTGCCAGCAGCTTAGTAGGAACAGGGGAAAAACTGTTTTTT. Its protein is CASSLVGTGEKLFF.

V is TRBV7-2 and J is TRBJ1-5; 10 nucleotides agree with TRBD1. V was clipped by 1 base and J by 5 bases; unmatched bases: 5. The CDR3 has 16 residues. Germline CDR1 is SGHTA and CDR2 is FQGNSA. The DNA of the CDR3 is TGTGCCAGCAGCTTAGTCGGGACAGGGGTAGATCAGCCCCAGCATTTT. Translation gives CASSLVGTGVDQPQHF.

The V call is TRBV28, the J call TRBJ2-7; perhaps D is TRBD1 or TRBD2 (6 bases each). V lost 7 bases and J 7 bases, leaving 20 bases between the germline ends. Germline V gene data show CDR1 as MDHEN and CDR2 as SYDVKM. This CDR3 comprises 14 residues. This CDR3 is CASTIGGRVGEQYF. The CDR3 DNA is TGTGCCAGCACGATCGGGGGCCGGGTGGGAGAGCAGTACTTC.